This T cell receptor (beta chain) was recorded in a study of CD8 T cells in ankylosing spondylitis. Study outcomes and limitations: A motif in TCR beta, a set of roughly eight highly homologous variants, appeared characteristic of ankylosing spondylitis blood.

This CDR3 is 14 amino acids long. The V end lost 3 bases, the J end lost 9 bases, and 15 bases lay between the germline ends. Construction of TCR beta libraries was performed using quantitative 5'-RACE with molecular barcodes. TCRdb fed the 5' RACE reads into MiXCR, producing one record per CDR3 protein. In the table there are some 400,000 distinct CDR3 sequences, around 24% of which are singletons. For this clonotype: Its specificity is not known.

Material for sequencing was blood, either unsorted or a sorted T cell fraction (not recorded which). The receptor comes from a male donor with ankylosing spondylitis. The rearrangement uses TRBV12-3 or TRBV12-4 and TRBJ1-5; maybe TRBD1 (5 bases). This CDR3 reads CASSFGTDRRPQHF. The CDR3 DNA follows: TGTGCCAGCAGTTTCGGGACGGACCGCCGGCCCCAGCATTTT.